Each of the 17 T cell receptor beta chains below was sequenced from the same sample in a study of T cells in Graves' hyperthyroidism and ophthalmopathy. Amplified TCR beta CDR3 regions derived from RNA transcripts. An initial round of RT-PCR targeting the TCR CDR3 relied on the HTBI primer set. TCRdb re-analysed the multiplex PCR reads in MiXCR, keeping a single row per CDR3 protein. This repertoire shows approximately 620,000 distinct CDR3 sequences, approximately 15% found once; its top ten account for 4.5% to 6%. The source material was blood. These receptors were obtained from a woman in her thirties with Graves' hyperthyroidism that later progressed to Graves' ophthalmopathy.

This clonotype was found many times. J is TRBJ2-5 and V is TRBV11-2; D gene ambiguous. V was cut by 1 base and J by 2 bases, with 5 bases left in between. The germline V gene has CDR1 SGHAT and CDR2 FQNNGV. The CDR3 contains 13 residues. The CDR3 is CASSLVRQETQYF. The CDR3 DNA reads TGTGCCAGCAGCTTAGTCAGGCAAGAGACCCAGTACTTC.

This clonotype was observed many times. The chain joins TRBV6-2 or TRBV6-3 to TRBJ1-3, with a tentative D call TRBD1 (5 bases). CDR1 and CDR2 from the germline V gene are MNHEY and SVGEGT. V was trimmed by 5 bases and J by 5 bases, leaving 19 bases between them. The CDR3 is 16 residues long. This CDR3 reads CASSPTGTLQRNTIYF. The CDR3 DNA is TGTGCCAGCAGTCCCACCGGGACCCTTCAACGAAACACCATATATTTT.

At least ten counts were recorded for this clonotype. V is TRBV16 and J is TRBJ2-7; D gene uncertain. V was shortened by 6 bases and J by 2 bases, with 20 bases between the two germline ends. CDR1 is KGHSY and CDR2 is FQNENV in the germline V gene. CDR3 length: 16 residues. The CDR3 coding sequence is TGTGCCAGCAGTCGACCCTATCACTCACAAGCCTACGAGCAGTACTTC. Translated, it gives CASSRPYHSQAYEQYF.

At least ten counts were recorded for this clonotype. The chain employs TRBV27 and TRBJ2-6; D call uncertain. Germline V gives CDR1 MNHEY, CDR2 SMNVEV (reference sequence). The CDR3 totals 13 residues. The ends were cut back, 3 bases at V and 2 bases at J, with 2 bases in the middle. DNA of the CDR3: TGTGCCAGCAGTTTGGCTGGGGCCAACGTCCTGACTTTC. This sequence encodes CASSLAGANVLTF. Full variable domain (outside the CDR3, taken from reference TRBV27 and TRBJ2-6): EAQVTQNPRYLITVTGKKLTVTCSQNMNHEYMSWYRQDPGLGLRQIYYSMNVEVTDKGDVPEGYKVSRKEKRNFPLILESPSPNQTSLYFCASSLAGANVLTFGAGSRLTVL.

This clonotype was picked up a small number of times. The rearrangement links TRBV18 to TRBJ2-5; TRBD2 is a possible D gene (5 bases). Between the trimmed V and J ends, which lost 8 bases and 1 base, there was a span of 17 bases. CDR3 length: 15 residues. Germline V gene data show CDR1 as KGHSH and CDR2 as LQKENI. The CDR3: CASHGEGRPQETQYF. For the CDR3, the DNA is TGTGCCAGCCACGGGGAAGGGAGACCCCAAGAGACCCAGTACTTC.

This clonotype appeared many times. The J gene is TRBJ1-1, the V gene TRBV29-1; 7 bases map to TRBD1. This CDR3 is 13 amino acids long. V was clipped by 4 bases and J by 4 bases; unmatched bases: 6. Germline V CDR1 and CDR2: SQVTM, ANQGSEA. The CDR3 DNA reads TGCAGCGTTGCGCGACAGGGTAGCACTGAAGCTTTCTTT. It yields the protein CSVARQGSTEAFF.

This clonotype was observed once. The rearrangement uses TRBV30 and TRBJ1-2; D is perhaps TRBD1 (6 bases). Germline V gene lookup returns CDR1 GTSNPN and CDR2 SVGIG (reference sequence). CDR3 size: 15 residues. V lost 1 base, J lost 5 bases, and 17 bases lay in between. For the CDR3, the DNA is TGTGCCTGGAGTGACCCGTGGGGGGCGGCGTATGGCTACACCTTC. This codes for CAWSDPWGAAYGYTF.

For this clonotype: Possible read error: a much larger clone is one base away. The rearrangement joins TRBV12-3 or TRBV12-4 to TRBJ1-4, with 7 bases lining up with TRBD1. This CDR3 contains 15 residues. The CDR3: CASSWQGDGWEKLLF. The DNA of the CDR3 is TGTGCCAGCAGTTGGCAGGGGGACGGTTGGGAAAAACTGCTTTTT.

This clonotype was seen ten or more times. This chain connects TRBV7-2 to TRBJ1-2, with D perhaps TRBD1 (5 bases). Germline CDR1 SGHTA, CDR2 FQGNSA. Trimming removed 2 bases at V and 1 base at J, with 8 bases between. The CDR3 is 14 residues long. The CDR3: CASSLSTDNYGYTF. The CDR3 DNA reads TGTGCCAGCAGCTTATCGACAGATAACTATGGCTACACCTTC.

The V and J genes are TRBV7-2 and TRBJ2-7, with TRBD1 identical over 9 bases. This CDR3 is built from 14 residues. With 5 bases clipped from V and 2 bases from J, the junction kept 4 bases outside the gene matches. Germline V gives CDR1 SGHTA, CDR2 FQGNSA. CDR3: CASSMGQGTYEQYF. For the CDR3, the DNA is TGTGCCAGCAGCATGGGACAGGGCACCTACGAGCAGTACTTC.

This clonotype was seen at least ten times. This sequence joins TRBV5-6 and TRBJ1-1; perhaps TRBD1 as D (6 bases). Germline values: CDR1 SGHDT, CDR2 YYEEEE. V dropped 5 bases and J dropped 5 bases, with 22 bases sitting between them. This CDR3 has 16 residues. CDR3 loop: CASRTSTRQAGTEAFF. For the CDR3, the DNA is TGTGCCAGCAGAACCAGTACGAGACAGGCGGGGACTGAAGCTTTCTTT.

This clonotype was observed many times. The chain couples TRBV7-9 to TRBJ2-5; a weak D match, TRBD2 (5 bases). The V gene lost 5 bases and the J gene lost 0 bases, with 10 bases spanning the gap. The CDR3 length is 14 residues. Germline-derived CDR1 and CDR2 are SEHNR and FQNEAQ (reference sequence). The CDR3 region is CASSPQRDQETQYF. In DNA, the CDR3 is TGTGCCAGCAGCCCCCAGAGGGACCAAGAGACCCAGTACTTC.

This clonotype has just a few counts. The gene calls are TRBV29-1 and TRBJ1-3, with no clear D. V lost 5 bases to trimming and J lost 2 bases, with 19 bases between them. Per the germline V gene, CDR1 is SQVTM and CDR2 is ANQGSEA. The CDR3 is made up of 16 amino acids. The CDR3 loop reads CSVLGRGELAGNTIYF. The CDR3 coding sequence is TGCAGCGTTTTAGGGCGTGGGGAACTGGCTGGAAACACCATATATTTT.

CDR3 nucleotides: TGTGCCAGCAGCGTAATGGACTCGAACTACTACGAGCAGTACTTC. Translation: CASSVMDSNYYEQYF. The rearrangement joins TRBV9 to TRBJ2-7; perhaps TRBD2 as D (5 bases). The germline V gene has CDR1 SGDLS and CDR2 YYNGEE. The CDR3 totals 15 residues. The V end was cut by 1 base, the J end by 3 bases, with 14 bases between. Filled out from reference TRBV9 and TRBJ2-7, the complete variable domain reads DSGVTQTPKHLITATGQRVTLRCSPRSGDLSVYWYQQSLDQGLQFLIQYYNGEERAKGNILERFSAQQFPDLHSELNLSSLELGDSALYFCASSVMDSNYYEQYFGPGTRLTVT.

The gene calls are TRBV7-9 and TRBJ2-2; D is unresolved. With 5 bases removed from V and 0 bases from J, the gap between germline ends came to 10 bases. CDR1 is SEHNR and CDR2 is FQNEAQ in the germline V gene (reference sequence). This CDR3 has 15 amino acids. CDR3 DNA sequence: TGTGCCAGCAGCCCCGGACCCACGAACACCGGGGAGCTGTTTTTT. Amino acids: CASSPGPTNTGELFF.

At least ten counts were recorded for this clonotype. The chain employs TRBV5-1 and TRBJ2-3; D could derive from TRBD1 or TRBD2 (6 bases each). The CDR3 has 15 amino acids. Germline V gives CDR1 SGHRS, CDR2 YFSETQ. V lost 3 bases and J lost 3, with 14 bases in between. The CDR3 nucleotides read TGCGCCAGCAGCTACCAGGGGAGGAAGACAGATACGCAGTATTTT. The encoded protein is CASSYQGRKTDTQYF.

This chain's CDR3 is CASMAGGRRSTEAFF. In nucleotides, the CDR3 is TGTGCCAGCATGGCAGGGGGAAGGCGGAGCACTGAAGCTTTCTTT. The chain carries TRBV19 and TRBJ1-1; 7 bases align to TRBD1. The CDR3 runs to 15 residues. Unmatched junction bases numbered 14, after V lost 9 bases and J lost 4 bases. Germline CDR1 LNHDA, CDR2 SQIVND (reference sequence).